This TCR beta chain was observed in a study of blood T cell repertoires in COVID-19. Only in-frame clones appear in the TCRdb table, and some are missing; sequencing was by immunoSEQ multiplex PCR. This sample has 90,000 to 110,000 clones; roughly 79% occur once, and the top ten carry under 40%. This clone appeared a few times. The CDR3 consists of 17 residues. The germline CDR1 and CDR2 sequences are LGHNA and YNFKEQ. The trim removed 1 base at V and 5 bases at J, leaving 8 bases unmatched. The receptor was derived from a man older than 75 with acute or convalescent COVID-19. The genes are TRBV4-2 and TRBJ2-2; 9 positions match TRBD2. Sequencing input: peripheral blood. The DNA of the CDR3 is TGTGCCAGCAGCCAAGCATTAGCGGGAGATACTACCGGGGAGCTGTTTTTT. Its protein product is CASSQALAGDTTGELFF.